This entry lists 32 T cell receptor beta chains sequenced from one sample in a study of control samples from healthy donors and cancer patients. Clones were read by immunoSEQ multiplex PCR, and TCRdb kept only the in-frame ones, dropping some. The table records roughly 160,000 clones, under 96% of them present only once. The sequenced material came from blood. These receptors all stem from a woman younger than 45 in good health.

The V gene is TRBV28, the J gene TRBJ2-2; D not certain. The CDR3 runs to 12 residues. Deletions cut 5 bases from V and 4 bases from J, with 5 bases between. Germline CDR1 reads MDHEN; CDR2 reads SYDVKM. The CDR3 sequence is CASSRLTGELFF. The DNA of the CDR3 is TGTGCCAGCAGTAGACTCACCGGGGAGCTGTTTTTT.

In its sample, this clone was seen a few times. The gene calls are TRBV2 and TRBJ1-5; D uncertain. Looked up from germline, CDR1 is SNHLY and CDR2 is FYNNEI. The CDR3 contains 13 residues. V was cut by 8 bases and J by 6 bases, with 14 bases left in between. CDR3 bases: TGTGCCAGCGCCTCCACCGGCGGTCAGCCCCAGCATTTT. Translating it yields CASASTGGQPQHF. The full variable domain, its missing parts supplied by reference TRBV2 and TRBJ1-5, is EPEVTQTPSHQVTQMGQEVILRCVPISNHLYFYWYRQILGQKVEFLVSFYNNEISEKSEIFDDQFSVERPDGSNFTLKIRSTKLEDSAMYFCASASTGGQPQHFGDGTRLSIL.

This chain uses TRBV25-1 with TRBJ2-1; TRBD1 might be the D (6 bases). V lost 3 bases and J 5 bases, leaving 20 bases between the germline ends. Germline CDR1 MGHDK, CDR2 SYGVNS. This CDR3 is 17 amino acids long. The CDR3 loop is CASSELLSGTYHNEQFF. In nucleotides, the CDR3 is TGTGCCAGCAGTGAGCTCTTGTCCGGGACATACCACAATGAGCAGTTCTTC.

This clone is a singleton in its sample. The rearrangement joins TRBV19 to TRBJ1-5; D is ambiguous. There are 16 residues in the CDR3. V was shortened by 3 bases and J by 0 bases, with 12 bases between the two germline ends. Looked up from germline, CDR1 is LNHDA and CDR2 is SQIVND (reference sequence). The CDR3 coding sequence is TGTGCCAGTAGTATTTCAGTAGGCCTTAGCAATCAGCCCCAGCATTTT. Protein product: CASSISVGLSNQPQHF.

The J gene is TRBJ1-5, the V gene TRBV28, with TRBD1 identical over 7 bases. This CDR3 contains 14 residues. The junction had 6 bases not matched to a gene; V was cut back by 6 bases and J by 4 bases. Germline V gives CDR1 MDHEN, CDR2 SYDVKM. This CDR3 is CASRYGTENQPQHF. For the CDR3, the DNA is TGTGCCAGCAGATATGGGACAGAGAATCAGCCCCAGCATTTT.

The chain combines TRBV27 with TRBJ1-4, with D possibly TRBD1 on 5 matching bases. Germline V gives CDR1 MNHEY, CDR2 SMNVEV (reference sequence). The CDR3 spans 15 residues. The ends were cut back, 2 bases at V and 11 bases at J, with 18 bases in the middle. The CDR3 bases are TGTGCCAGCAGTTTACCCCCGCCTCAGGGTCTCAAACTGTTTTTT. This codes for CASSLPPPQGLKLFF.

The genes are TRBV18 and TRBJ1-2; TRBD1 is a possible D gene (5 bases). Germline CDR1 and CDR2: KGHSH and LQKENI. V gave up 0 bases and J gave up 8 bases, with 13 bases separating them. CDR3 length equals 14 residues. CDR3 in DNA: TGTGCCAGCTCACCACCAGGCAGGGTGGTAGGCTACACCTTC. Protein sequence: CASSPPGRVVGYTF.

V usage is TRBV5-1 and J usage is TRBJ1-1, with D possibly being TRBD1 (5 bases). This CDR3 contains 15 residues. Trimming took 0 bases from V and 2 from J, leaving 11 bases between them. Germline V lookup: CDR1 SGHRS, CDR2 YFSETQ. This CDR3 is CASSLARTLNTEAFF. CDR3 sequence (DNA): TGCGCCAGCAGCTTGGCGAGGACACTAAACACTGAAGCTTTCTTT.

Here the CDR3 reads CASSERRNTGELFF. The CDR3 region has the DNA TGTGCCAGCAGTGAAAGAAGGAACACCGGGGAGCTGTTTTTT. The rearrangement uses TRBV2 and TRBJ2-2; D remains unclear. Trimming removed 2 bases at V and 1 base at J, with 5 bases between. The CDR3 spans 14 residues. The germline V gene encodes CDR1 SNHLY and CDR2 FYNNEI.

This clone came up a few times. CDR3 loop: CASSLRGSHNQPQHF. The CDR3 DNA sequence: TGCGCCAGCAGCTTGCGGGGCAGTCACAATCAGCCCCAGCATTTT. The V call is TRBV5-1, the J call TRBJ1-5, with D possibly TRBD1 on 5 matching bases. The CDR3 is 15 amino acids. From germline, CDR1 is SGHRS and CDR2 YFSETQ. V shed 1 base and J shed 3 bases, with 11 bases lying between them.

The chain combines TRBV3-1 (or the pseudogene TRBV3-2) with TRBJ1-2, with D possibly TRBD1 on 5 matching bases. Trimming pared 4 bases from V and 4 bases from J, leaving 10 bases between. The V gene's germline CDR1 is LGHDT and CDR2 YNNKEL (reference sequence). The CDR3 totals 13 residues. The CDR3 protein is CASSLQGGYGYTF. CDR3 DNA: TGTGCCAGCAGCCTCCAGGGAGGCTATGGCTACACCTTC.

This rearrangement joins TRBV7-9 to TRBJ2-7, with D perhaps matching TRBD1 (6 bases). V gave up 5 bases and J gave up 2 bases, with 16 bases separating them. Germline V gene data show CDR1 as SEHNR and CDR2 as FQNEAQ (reference sequence). The CDR3 is 15 residues long. The CDR3 protein is CASSGSGTTTYEQYF. The CDR3 bases are TGTGCCAGCAGCGGTTCCGGGACAACTACCTACGAGCAGTACTTC.

The chain couples TRBV5-1 to TRBJ2-6, with D perhaps given as TRBD1 or TRBD2 (5 bases each). The CDR3 is made up of 16 amino acids. Germline V gene sequence: CDR1 SGHRS, CDR2 YFSETQ. Trimming took 3 bases from V and 0 from J, leaving 10 bases between them. For the CDR3, the DNA is TGCGCCAGCAGCTGGGGACGGAGCTCTGGGGCCAACGTCCTGACTTTC. Translated: CASSWGRSSGANVLTF.

The CDR3 loop is CASSGTGRNEQFF. CDR3 in DNA: TGCGCCAGCAGTGGGACAGGGAGAAATGAGCAGTTCTTC. The chain combines TRBV4-1 with TRBJ2-1; 9 nucleotides line up with TRBD1. CDR1 is MGHRA and CDR2 is YSYEKL in the germline V gene. The trim removed 6 bases at V and 7 bases at J, leaving 4 bases unmatched. The CDR3 contains 13 residues.

The chain links TRBV4-2 to TRBJ2-5; D is ambiguous. The CDR3 is made up of 14 amino acids. Trimming removed 0 bases from V and 4 bases from J, with 9 bases in between. Germline CDR1 LGHNA, CDR2 YNFKEQ. DNA of the CDR3: TGTGCCAGCAGCCAAGATCTTGGAACAGAGACCCAGTACTTC. As protein: CASSQDLGTETQYF.

A few counts support this clone. This rearrangement joins TRBV25-1 to TRBJ2-1, with 7 bases lining up with TRBD2. The J segment lost 2 bases and the V segment lost 7 bases, leaving 8 bases of the junction unmatched. Germline V gene sequence: CDR1 MGHDK, CDR2 SYGVNS. The CDR3 covers 15 residues. In nucleotides, the CDR3 is TGTGCCAGCAACTCCGGGGGGATGACCTACAATGAGCAGTTCTTC. It specifies CASNSGGMTYNEQFF.

The CDR3 protein is CAFSSGADTQYF. The CDR3 DNA follows: TGTGCCTTCAGCTCGGGTGCAGATACGCAGTATTTT. The rearrangement uses TRBV18 and TRBJ2-3, with D unresolved. With 11 bases removed from V and 4 bases from J, the gap between germline ends came to 13 bases. The germline V gene encodes CDR1 KGHSH and CDR2 LQKENI. This CDR3 is 12 amino acids long.

The J gene is TRBJ2-3, the V gene TRBV11-3; a weak D match, TRBD2 (6 bases). Looked up from germline, CDR1 is SGHNT and CDR2 is YENEEA. The CDR3 runs 14 residues. Trimming pared 5 bases from V and 3 bases from J, leaving 12 bases between. This chain's CDR3 is CASSPRTITDTQYF. The CDR3 DNA reads TGTGCCAGCAGCCCCCGGACTATAACAGATACGCAGTATTTT.

In its sample, this clone was seen once. This chain uses TRBV9 with TRBJ1-2, with TRBD1 matching over 11 bases. The CDR3 totals 14 residues. CDR1 is SGDLS and CDR2 is YYNGEE in the germline V gene. Trimming at V came to 5 bases and at J to 1 base, leaving 1 base not matched to a gene. CDR3: CASRGQGDNYGYTF. The CDR3 nucleotides read TGTGCCAGCAGGGGACAGGGGGATAACTATGGCTACACCTTC.

Regarding this clone: The sample carries other DNA sequences with the same CDR3. The chain has TRBV6-5 and TRBJ1-4; TRBD1 is a possible D gene (5 bases). Germline CDR1 MNHEY, CDR2 SVGAGI. The CDR3 is 15 residues long. With 0 bases removed from V and 8 bases from J, the gap between germline ends came to 13 bases. The CDR3: CASSYSGRVGEKLFF. The CDR3, as DNA: TGTGCCAGCAGTTACTCCGGCAGGGTAGGAGAAAAACTGTTTTTT.

The chain has TRBV28 and TRBJ2-7; D gene unclear. The germline V gene has CDR1 MDHEN and CDR2 SYDVKM. The CDR3 length is 13 residues. With 4 bases removed from V and 3 bases from J, the gap between germline ends came to 10 bases. The CDR3: CASSSPFHYEQYF. For the CDR3, the DNA is TGTGCCAGCAGTTCACCTTTTCACTACGAGCAGTACTTC.

The chain recombines TRBV6-1 with TRBJ1-4; TRBD1 is a possible D gene (5 bases). Trimming pared 0 bases from V and 0 bases from J, leaving 14 bases between. The germline V gene has CDR1 MNHNS and CDR2 SASEGT. The CDR3 consists of 18 residues. CDR3 in amino acids: CASSEAGVEIATNEKLFF. The CDR3 DNA follows: TGTGCCAGCAGTGAAGCGGGGGTCGAGATAGCAACTAATGAAAAACTGTTTTTT.

The CDR3 is CASSSLGEYYGYTF. In nucleotides, the CDR3 is TGTGCCAGCAGCTCACTAGGAGAATACTATGGCTACACCTTC. The chain joins TRBV6-6 to TRBJ1-2; D gene unclear. The V end lost 6 bases, the J end lost 3 bases, and 14 bases lay between the germline ends. The CDR3 consists of 14 residues. Germline V gives CDR1 MNHNY, CDR2 SVGAGI (reference sequence).

This chain joins TRBV5-1 and TRBJ2-7, with 7 positions matching TRBD2. V lost 1 base, J lost 3 bases, and 4 bases stayed unmatched. The germline gives CDR1 SGHRS, CDR2 YFSETQ. The CDR3 spans 14 residues. The CDR3, as DNA: TGCGCCAGCAGCTTGCGGCTAGCGGACTACGAGCAGTACTTC. It is translated as CASSLRLADYEQYF.

The sample holds one count of this clone. This rearrangement joins TRBV2 to TRBJ1-1; D gene ambiguous. Germline V gives CDR1 SNHLY, CDR2 FYNNEI. Trimming removed 7 bases from V and 1 base from J, with 16 bases in between. The CDR3 totals 15 residues. The CDR3 spells CASTPDGEGNTEAFF. The CDR3 DNA reads as TGTGCCAGCACCCCGGACGGGGAGGGGAACACTGAAGCTTTCTTT.

The V and J genes are TRBV11-3 and TRBJ1-1; D unclear. Trimming removed 3 bases at V and 0 bases at J, with 5 bases between. The CDR3 is made up of 13 amino acids. Germline V gene data show CDR1 as SGHNT and CDR2 as YENEEA. As DNA, the CDR3 is TGTGCCAGCAGCTTTCAGATGAACACTGAAGCTTTCTTT. Its translation is CASSFQMNTEAFF.

The V and J genes are TRBV7-9 and TRBJ1-4, with 9 bases fitting TRBD1. V shed 1 base, J shed 6 bases, and the junction held 3 bases outside the gene matches. Germline-derived CDR1 and CDR2 are SEHNR and FQNEAQ (reference sequence). This CDR3 has 15 residues. This CDR3 is CASSLGTGVDEKLFF. CDR3 nucleotide sequence: TGTGCCAGCAGCTTAGGGACAGGGGTAGATGAAAAACTGTTTTTT.

The chain uses TRBV19 and TRBJ1-1; D is unclear. The CDR3 is 13 amino acids. V lost 4 bases to trimming and J lost 4 bases, with 10 bases between them. Germline lookup yields CDR1 LNHDA and CDR2 SQIVND (reference sequence). The CDR3 loop reads CASSTMRRTEAFF. The CDR3 DNA is TGTGCCAGTAGTACGATGCGTCGCACTGAAGCTTTCTTT.

The count of this clone is one. The chain links TRBV30 to TRBJ1-5, with D unresolved. The CDR3 spans 16 residues. CDR1 is GTSNPN and CDR2 is SVGIG in the germline V gene (reference sequence). Deletions cut 0 bases from V and 7 bases from J, with 19 bases between. CDR3 sequence: CAWSVQGKGHGQPQHF. CDR3 bases: TGTGCCTGGAGTGTACAAGGGAAAGGCCATGGGCAGCCCCAGCATTTT.

The chain joins TRBV6-5 to TRBJ1-2, with unresolved D. Germline CDR1 reads MNHEY; CDR2 reads SVGAGI. With 5 bases removed from V and 7 bases from J, the gap between germline ends came to 11 bases. The CDR3 extends over 12 amino acids. The CDR3 region has the DNA TGTGCCAGCAGTCCCCCTATAGGTGGCTACACCTTC. Translated, it gives CASSPPIGGYTF.

The chain links TRBV3-1 (or the pseudogene TRBV3-2) to TRBJ2-5; D remains unclear. V was cut by 1 base and J by 2 bases, with 11 bases left in between. This CDR3 comprises 15 residues. From germline, CDR1 is LGHDT and CDR2 YNNKEL (reference sequence). DNA of the CDR3: TGTGCCAGCAGCCAAGGTTTCGCCTTACAAGAGACCCAGTACTTC. Encoded protein: CASSQGFALQETQYF.

The gene calls are TRBV27 and TRBJ2-3; a possible D gene is TRBD1 (5 bases). Germline lookup yields CDR1 MNHEY and CDR2 SMNVEV (reference sequence). The CDR3 length is 12 residues. V was shortened by 5 bases and J by 7 bases, with 10 bases between the two germline ends. DNA for the CDR3: TGTGCCAGCAGTGCCCCAGGGCATACGCAGTATTTT. This gives the protein CASSAPGHTQYF.